Below, 19 T cell receptor beta chains from the same sample are listed, as sequenced in a study of cytomegalovirus exposure and HLA in healthy donors. The study ran its PCR with 60 Vbeta and 13 Jbeta primers. Profiling relied on immunoSEQ multiplex PCR, and the TCRdb table lists in-frame clones only, not all of them. Recorded for this sample: under 200,000 clones. The sample consisted of PBMCs. The origin of the receptors is a woman aged 18-30 years in good health and CMV-seropositive.

The chain couples TRBV5-1 to TRBJ2-7; no firm D call. Trimming cost V 0 bases and J 0 bases, with 7 bases left between them. This CDR3 has 14 residues. Germline values: CDR1 SGHRS, CDR2 YFSETQ. DNA of the CDR3: TGCGCCAGCAGCTTGGTCACTTTCTCCTACGAGCAGTACTTC. Amino acids: CASSLVTFSYEQYF.

V and J are TRBV7-9 and TRBJ1-1, with 11 bases aligning to TRBD1. CDR3 length equals 17 residues. V shed 5 bases, J shed 0 bases, and the junction held 8 bases outside the gene matches. Germline V lookup: CDR1 SEHNR, CDR2 FQNEAQ (reference sequence). This CDR3 reads CASSRRRTGGMNTEAFF. The DNA of the CDR3 is TGTGCCAGCAGCCGTAGACGGACAGGGGGCATGAACACTGAAGCTTTCTTT.

About this clone: The sample has other DNA sequences that encode this CDR3 too. The V gene is TRBV7-9, the J gene TRBJ1-1, with D possibly being TRBD1 (6 bases). The V and J ends lost 1 base and 0 bases respectively, with 6 bases between them. Germline V lookup: CDR1 SEHNR, CDR2 FQNEAQ (reference sequence). This CDR3 has 14 residues. CDR3 DNA sequence: TGTGCCAGCAGCTTAGACAGGGTGAACACTGAAGCTTTCTTT. Translated, it gives CASSLDRVNTEAFF.

The chain couples TRBV27 to TRBJ1-6; 8 bases line up with TRBD1. The CDR3 is 14 amino acids. Per the germline V gene, CDR1 is MNHEY and CDR2 is SMNVEV (reference sequence). V shed 10 bases, J shed 8 bases, and the junction held 10 bases outside the gene matches. CDR3 loop: CATARGQGYSPLHF. The CDR3 nucleotides read TGTGCCACCGCGAGAGGACAGGGATATTCACCCCTCCACTTT.

This chain's CDR3 is CASSLRYGNTIYF. The CDR3 nucleotides are TGTGCCAGCAGCTTGCGGTATGGAAACACCATATATTTT. The chain recombines TRBV11-2 with TRBJ1-3; D ambiguous. The CDR3 contains 13 residues. Trimming took 3 bases from V and 3 from J, leaving 6 bases between them. Germline CDR1 is SGHAT and CDR2 is FQNNGV. The full variable domain, rest sourced from reference TRBV11-2 and TRBJ1-3, is EAGVAQSPRYKIIEKRQSVAFWCNPISGHATLYWYQQILGQGPKLLIQFQNNGVVDDSQLPKDRFSAERLKGVDSTLKIQPAKLEDSAVYLCASSLRYGNTIYFGEGSWLTVV.

The V call is TRBV30, the J call TRBJ2-7; D is uncertain. Germline CDR1 GTSNPN, CDR2 SVGIG (reference sequence). The CDR3 sequence is 13 residues long. Trimming stripped 0 bases from V and 3 bases from J, with 9 bases between. The chain's CDR3 is CAWSVNGFYEQYF. Here the CDR3 DNA reads TGTGCCTGGAGTGTAAACGGGTTCTACGAGCAGTACTTC.

The rearrangement links TRBV9 to TRBJ2-3, with 10 bases fitting TRBD2. This CDR3 has 15 amino acids. Trimming took 0 bases from V and 3 from J; bases not matched to a gene: 1. The germline V gene has CDR1 SGDLS and CDR2 YYNGEE. The CDR3 nucleotides are TGTGCCAGCAGCGTAGCGGGACTAGCGACAGATACGCAGTATTTT. Its translation is CASSVAGLATDTQYF.

The chain carries TRBV2 and TRBJ1-1; the D gene is possibly TRBD1 (5 bases). Germline assignment: CDR1 SNHLY and CDR2 FYNNEI. Trimming shortened V by 8 bases and J by 5 bases, and 15 bases separated the two germline ends. This CDR3 has 13 residues. The CDR3 reads CASSTAGRTEAFF. CDR3 DNA: TGTGCCAGCTCTACGGCAGGGAGGACTGAAGCTTTCTTT.

The rearrangement links TRBV7-2 to TRBJ2-2; TRBD1 matches at 9 bases. Germline V gene sequence: CDR1 SGHTA, CDR2 FQGNSA. J lost 7 bases, V lost 5 bases, and 11 bases had no gene match. The CDR3 has 16 amino acids. The CDR3, as DNA: TGTGCCAGCAGCAATTTGGGACAGGGAGTGGGCGGGGAGCTGTTTTTT. Encoded protein: CASSNLGQGVGGELFF.

The CDR3 DNA follows: TGTGCCAGCAGTGAAATCCCGGGACAGTCCTACGAGCAGTACTTC. Its protein product is CASSEIPGQSYEQYF. The rearrangement joins TRBV6-1 to TRBJ2-7, with 7 nucleotides matching TRBD1. CDR3 length: 15 residues. Germline V lookup: CDR1 MNHNS, CDR2 SASEGT. V trimming: 2 bases; J trimming: 1 base; junction bases outside the gene matches: 5.

The genes are TRBV7-9 and TRBJ1-2, with D possibly matching TRBD1 (6 bases). CDR1 is SEHNR, CDR2 FQNEAQ, per germline (reference sequence). V lost 4 bases and J lost 5, with 17 bases in between. The CDR3 is 15 amino acids. The CDR3 nucleotides are TGTGCCAGCAGCTCCGATTGGACAGCTTATTATGGCTACACCTTC. Amino acid sequence: CASSSDWTAYYGYTF.

The rearrangement links TRBV4-3 to TRBJ1-2; TRBD1 matches 9 bases. The CDR3 sequence is 15 residues long. Germline loops: CDR1 LGHNA, CDR2 YSLEER. V dropped 4 bases and J dropped 7; count of bases not matched to a gene: 10. CDR3 sequence (DNA): TGCGCCAGCAGCCTAGAGGCTGGACAGGGGCTTGGCTACACCTTC. This translates into CASSLEAGQGLGYTF.

The CDR3 reads CAWTSTGLAGVETQYF. The CDR3 DNA reads TGTGCCTGGACCTCAACCGGACTAGCGGGAGTTGAGACCCAGTACTTC. This chain links TRBV30 with TRBJ2-5; 13 bases line up with TRBD2. Germline loops: CDR1 GTSNPN, CDR2 SVGIG (reference sequence). V was clipped by 4 bases and J by 5 bases; unmatched bases: 10. The CDR3 consists of 16 residues.

The genes are TRBV4-3 and TRBJ2-7; 12 bases line up with TRBD1. The CDR3 is 18 amino acids. The J segment lost 5 bases and the V segment lost 2 bases, leaving 13 bases of the junction unmatched. CDR1 is LGHNA, CDR2 YSLEER, per germline. CDR3 DNA sequence: TGCGCCAGCAGCCAAAGGGCCCGGGACAGGGGGCTTACGGACGAGCAGTACTTC. This translates into CASSQRARDRGLTDEQYF.

V gene TRBV14 combines with J gene TRBJ2-3; TRBD2 matches 14 bases. Germline V gene lookup returns CDR1 SGHDN and CDR2 FVKESK. This CDR3 is 18 amino acids long. Trimming removed 6 bases from V and 0 bases from J; junction bases left unmatched: 8. CDR3 coding DNA: TGTGCCAGCAGACGCGGGACTAGCGGGGGACCTAGCACAGATACGCAGTATTTT. It yields the protein CASRRGTSGGPSTDTQYF.

The chain combines TRBV11-2 with TRBJ1-2; 10 bases fit TRBD1. Trimming removed 5 bases from V and 8 bases from J; junction bases left unmatched: 5. CDR1 is SGHAT and CDR2 is FQNNGV in the germline V gene. The CDR3 contains 13 residues. CDR3 in amino acids: CASSGQGEKGYTF. The DNA for the CDR3 is TGTGCCAGCAGCGGACAGGGGGAAAAGGGCTACACCTTC. The variable domain in full, with the rest retrieved from reference TRBV11-2 and TRBJ1-2, is EAGVAQSPRYKIIEKRQSVAFWCNPISGHATLYWYQQILGQGPKLLIQFQNNGVVDDSQLPKDRFSAERLKGVDSTLKIQPAKLEDSAVYLCASSGQGEKGYTFGSGTRLTVV.

The V call is TRBV6-1, the J call TRBJ1-4, with unresolved D. In germline, CDR1 is MNHNS, CDR2 SASEGT. There are 14 residues in the CDR3. The ends were cut back, 1 base at V and 8 bases at J, with 11 bases in the middle. CDR3 nucleotides: TGTGCCAGCAGTGAAGATCAGTGGTTGGAAAAACTGTTTTTT. Its translation is CASSEDQWLEKLFF.

The V gene is TRBV7-9, the J gene TRBJ1-1; maybe TRBD1 (6 bases). The CDR3 is 14 amino acids. Germline CDR1 is SEHNR and CDR2 is FQNEAQ (reference sequence). The V gene lost 2 bases and the J gene lost 5 bases, with 12 bases spanning the gap. CDR3 DNA sequence: TGTGCCAGCAGCTTACCAGGGGATGGTACTGAAGCTTTCTTT. Amino acid sequence: CASSLPGDGTEAFF.

The J gene is TRBJ2-5, the V gene TRBV11-2, with D possibly being TRBD2 (7 bases). With the DNA end fitting TRBJ2-7 better, the J assignment may be wrong. The CDR3 sequence is 14 residues long. From germline, CDR1 is SGHAT and CDR2 FQNNGV. Here the CDR3 reads CASGGGQFHYEQYF. CDR3 DNA: TGTGCCAGCGGGGGGGGGCAGTTCCATTACGAGCAGTACTTC.